This entry lists 12 T cell receptor beta chains sequenced from one sample in a study of blood T cell repertoires in COVID-19. Sequenced by immunoSEQ multiplex PCR; TCRdb stores in-frame clones only, minus some. The sample records about 160,000 clones, 80% to 90% being singletons. Sequenced sample: peripheral blood. Every receptor here comes from a woman aged 70-85 years with acute or convalescent COVID-19.

The chain uses TRBV27 and TRBJ2-7; 8 bases align to TRBD1. The CDR3 runs 14 residues. With 2 bases clipped from V and 4 bases from J, the junction kept 4 bases outside the gene matches. Germline V CDR1 and CDR2: MNHEY, SMNVEV (reference sequence). The CDR3 bases are TGTGCCAGCAGTTTACGACAGGGGAGGTACGAGCAGTACTTC. It encodes CASSLRQGRYEQYF.

The chain uses TRBV29-1 and TRBJ1-2; 9 positions match TRBD1. V was pared by 1 base and J by 5 bases, with 8 bases of the junction left unmatched. From germline, CDR1 is SQVTM and CDR2 ANQGSEA. The CDR3 contains 15 residues. CDR3 sequence: CSVEGGTGPGYGYTF. CDR3 nucleotides: TGCAGCGTTGAAGGAGGGACAGGGCCCGGATATGGCTACACCTTC.

V usage is TRBV7-8 and J usage is TRBJ2-2; 8 positions match TRBD2. Germline assignment: CDR1 SGHVS and CDR2 FQNEAQ. After removal of 5 bases from V and 2 bases from J, the junction contained 7 bases not matched to a gene. The CDR3 covers 16 residues. In DNA, the CDR3 is TGTGCCAGCAGCGCCATACTAGCGGTAAACACCGGGGAGCTGTTTTTT. This sequence encodes CASSAILAVNTGELFF.

Notes on this clone: Other DNA variants within this sample encode the same CDR3. The V and J genes are TRBV5-1 and TRBJ2-2; a weak D match, TRBD2 (5 bases). Germline V gene lookup returns CDR1 SGHRS and CDR2 YFSETQ. CDR3 length: 15 residues. V lost 2 bases and J 0 bases, leaving 8 bases between the germline ends. The CDR3 sequence: CASSFAGANTGELFF. CDR3 DNA: TGCGCCAGCAGCTTCGCGGGCGCGAACACCGGGGAGCTGTTTTTT.

This chain links TRBV4-2 with TRBJ1-6, with unresolved D. Germline V gene sequence: CDR1 LGHNA, CDR2 YNFKEQ. The CDR3 is made up of 14 amino acids. V was shortened by 1 base and J by 8 bases, with 9 bases between the two germline ends. CDR3 sequence (DNA): TGTGCCAGCAGCCAAGGGGCCGGCTATTCACCCCTCCACTTT. Translated, it gives CASSQGAGYSPLHF.

The rearrangement uses TRBV12-3 or TRBV12-4 and TRBJ1-1; D not certain. Between the trimmed V and J ends, which lost 3 bases and 11 bases, there was a span of 13 bases. CDR3 size: 12 residues. CDR3 protein: CASSFTPTMAFF. DNA of the CDR3: TGTGCCAGCAGTTTTACTCCCACCATGGCTTTCTTT.

A word on this clone: A read error may account for a junction end that differs from germline. V and J are TRBV6-6 and TRBJ2-3, with D unclear. The germline CDR1 and CDR2 sequences are MNHNY and SVGAGI (reference sequence). This CDR3 comprises 12 residues. CDR3 loop: CTSSPPRDTQYF. The CDR3 DNA reads TGTACCAGCAGCCCCCCGAGAGATACGCAGTATTTT.

The chain combines TRBV19 with TRBJ1-6; D gene ambiguous. V was trimmed by 0 bases and J by 0 bases, leaving 6 bases between them. Germline-derived CDR1 and CDR2 are LNHDA and SQIVND (reference sequence). This CDR3 comprises 16 residues. The CDR3 DNA sequence: TGTGCCAGTAGTATAGAACTGAGCTCCTATAATTCACCCCTCCACTTT. Amino acids: CASSIELSSYNSPLHF.

The chain links TRBV27 to TRBJ2-1; the D gene is possibly TRBD2 (7 bases). The CDR3 is 15 amino acids. The ends were cut back, 0 bases at V and 2 bases at J, with 8 bases in the middle. Germline loops: CDR1 MNHEY, CDR2 SMNVEV (reference sequence). CDR3: CASSLSGGPYNEQFF. CDR3 nucleotides: TGTGCCAGCAGTTTATCGGGGGGGCCCTACAATGAGCAGTTCTTC.

The CDR3 is CASSSGQGAGNTIYF. As DNA, the CDR3 is TGCGCCAGCAGCTCGGGACAGGGGGCGGGAAACACCATATATTTT. This sequence joins TRBV5-1 and TRBJ1-3, with 12 bases aligning to TRBD1. With 3 bases clipped from V and 4 bases from J, the junction kept 2 bases outside the gene matches. Germline CDR1 and CDR2: SGHRS and YFSETQ. The CDR3 runs 15 residues.

The CDR3 sequence: CASSQGQGAFYEKLFF. CDR3 coding DNA: TGCGCCAGCAGCCAAGGACAGGGGGCCTTCTACGAAAAACTGTTTTTT. This chain links TRBV4-3 with TRBJ1-4, with 10 bases fitting TRBD1. This CDR3 comprises 16 residues. Unmatched junction bases numbered 7, after V lost 1 base and J lost 8 bases. Germline loops: CDR1 LGHNA, CDR2 YSLEER.

The chain employs TRBV28 and TRBJ2-7, with a tentative D call TRBD1 (6 bases). Germline V CDR1 and CDR2: MDHEN, SYDVKM. With 6 bases removed from V and 4 bases from J, the gap between germline ends came to 19 bases. The CDR3 has 15 residues. In DNA, the CDR3 is TGTGCCAGCAGCCCCGCTGGGACAAGGGCATACGAGCAGTACTTC. As protein: CASSPAGTRAYEQYF.